The clone carrying this T cell receptor beta chain was found many times. The data originate from a study of glioma-infiltrating T cells. The germline gives CDR1 ENHRY, CDR2 SYGVKD. Trimming stripped 3 bases from V and 4 bases from J, with 9 bases between. The CDR3 spans 13 residues. Amplification of TCR alpha and beta CDR3 regions from RNA used iRepertoire nested multiplex PCR. TCRdb re-derived calls from the multiplex PCR reads in MiXCR, one entry per CDR3 protein. The sample holds about 200,000 distinct CDR3 sequences, around 32% seen once. Material: glioma tissue, nonneoplastic brain tissue, or PBMCs (not recorded which). The V gene is TRBV10-3, the J gene TRBJ1-1; tentatively, D is TRBD1 (5 bases). The origin of this receptor is a human donor with low-grade glioma or glioblastoma, undergoing nonglioma brain surgery, or in good health (not recorded which). CDR3 in DNA: TGTGCCATCAGTGAACATGGGGGCACTGAAGCTTTCTTT. Amino acid sequence: CAISEHGGTEAFF.